Below are 31 T cell receptor beta chains sequenced from a single sample in a study of identifying expanded T cells in peripheral blood. TCRdb keeps only in-frame clones here, not all; method: immunoSEQ multiplex PCR. The table lists around 81,000 clones, 70% to 90% of them singletons. Sequenced input: blood. The source is a person between 18 and 75 years old in good health.

V gene TRBV18 combines with J gene TRBJ1-4; no clear D. With 9 bases removed from V and 0 bases from J, the gap between germline ends came to 17 bases. This CDR3 contains 16 residues. CDR1 is KGHSH and CDR2 is LQKENI in the germline V gene. For the CDR3, the DNA is TGTGCCAGTCGTTACCCGTCCGGTACAACTAATGAAAAACTGTTTTTT. Protein product: CASRYPSGTTNEKLFF.

This clone appeared a few times. The genes are TRBV19 and TRBJ1-6; D call uncertain. Germline CDR1 LNHDA, CDR2 SQIVND (reference sequence). The V end lost 5 bases, the J end lost 7 bases, and 9 bases lay between the germline ends. The CDR3 loop spans 13 amino acids. This chain's CDR3 is CASSGQPNSPLHF. In DNA, the CDR3 is TGTGCCAGTAGTGGCCAACCAAATTCACCCCTCCACTTT.

Only one count was recorded for this clone. This rearrangement joins TRBV2 to TRBJ2-7, with TRBD1 as a possible D gene (6 bases). Germline V gives CDR1 SNHLY, CDR2 FYNNEI. There are 13 residues in the CDR3. The ends were cut back, 7 bases at V and 1 base at J, with 11 bases in the middle. The CDR3 is CASNTGTSYEQYF. CDR3 in DNA: TGTGCCAGCAATACAGGGACGTCCTACGAGCAGTACTTC.

The V call is TRBV7-9, the J call TRBJ2-3, with D perhaps assigned TRBD1 or TRBD2 (6 bases each). V lost 6 bases to trimming and J lost 1 base, with 17 bases between them. This CDR3 region has 16 residues. Germline values: CDR1 SEHNR, CDR2 FQNEAQ (reference sequence). CDR3 region: CASRPGRGPGTDTQYF. As DNA, the CDR3 is TGTGCCAGCAGACCAGGTCGGGGGCCCGGCACAGATACGCAGTATTTT.

This clone was detected only once. The chain couples TRBV7-9 to TRBJ1-4; 8 bases fit TRBD1. Per germline, CDR1 SEHNR and CDR2 FQNEAQ (reference sequence). V was clipped by 4 bases and J by 8 bases; unmatched bases: 6. The length of the CDR3 is 14 residues. The CDR3 spells CASSYGQGREKLFF. CDR3 coding DNA: TGTGCCAGCAGCTACGGACAGGGCCGGGAAAAACTGTTTTTT.

The chain links TRBV6-5 to TRBJ1-2; D gene unclear. The CDR3 covers 15 residues. Germline lookup yields CDR1 MNHEY and CDR2 SVGAGI. V was pared by 0 bases and J by 0 bases, with 8 bases between. CDR3 in amino acids: CASSYSTLANYGYTF. The CDR3 DNA follows: TGTGCCAGCAGTTACTCTACGTTAGCTAACTATGGCTACACCTTC.

This clone was picked up a small number of times. CDR3 DNA sequence: TGTGCCAGTAGTATAGATCCGGTCTCTGGAAACACCATATATTTT. Its translation is CASSIDPVSGNTIYF. V and J are TRBV19 and TRBJ1-3, with no clear D. The germline V gene has CDR1 LNHDA and CDR2 SQIVND (reference sequence). The CDR3 runs to 15 residues. The V end lost 0 bases, the J end lost 0 bases, and 6 bases lay between the germline ends.

This clone has a handful of counts. V and J are TRBV28 and TRBJ1-2; a weak D match, TRBD1 (5 bases). Trimming cost V 5 bases and J 5 bases, with 9 bases left between them. The CDR3 covers 12 residues. CDR1 is MDHEN and CDR2 is SYDVKM in the germline V gene. The CDR3 DNA is TGTGCCAGCAGTCTTCAGGGTTATGGCTACACCTTC. Amino acid sequence: CASSLQGYGYTF.

This clone was seen only a few times. V usage is TRBV27 and J usage is TRBJ2-4; TRBD2 is a possible D gene (6 bases). The germline V and J ends were trimmed by 6 bases and 0 bases, with 18 bases remaining between them. Germline values: CDR1 MNHEY, CDR2 SMNVEV (reference sequence). The CDR3 has 17 amino acids. CDR3 sequence: CASSPGLGTVAKNIQYF. The DNA for the CDR3 is TGTGCCAGCAGCCCGGGACTGGGGACTGTAGCCAAAAACATTCAGTACTTC.

The V call is TRBV28, the J call TRBJ1-4, with a weak D call TRBD1 (6 bases). Deletions cut 2 bases from V and 5 bases from J, with 18 bases between. CDR3 length: 17 amino acids. Germline V CDR1 and CDR2: MDHEN, SYDVKM. CDR3 protein: CASSLRSNKGTNEKLFF. The DNA for the CDR3 is TGTGCCAGCAGTTTAAGGTCGAACAAAGGGACAAATGAAAAACTGTTTTTT.

This clone occurred once. This chain connects TRBV6-6 to TRBJ1-5; D uncertain. The CDR3 is 15 amino acids. Germline CDR1 reads MNHNY; CDR2 reads SVGAGI (reference sequence). Trimming took off 8 bases at V and 3 bases at J, with 17 bases between the two ends. CDR3 in DNA: TGTGCCAGCGGAGGGCCCTTTGCAACCAATCAGCCCCAGCATTTT. It translates to CASGGPFATNQPQHF.

The V and J genes are TRBV2 and TRBJ2-5, with TRBD1 matching 10 bases. The ends lost 6 bases at V and 11 bases at J; junction bases unmatched: 6. The CDR3 runs 12 residues. Looked up from germline, CDR1 is SNHLY and CDR2 is FYNNEI. The CDR3 sequence is CASSGTGAEQYF. The DNA for the CDR3 is TGTGCCAGCAGCGGGACAGGGGCAGAGCAGTACTTC.

For the CDR3, the DNA is TGCAGCGTTCAGGGGGCGCTTAACTATGGCTACACCTTC. Its protein product is CSVQGALNYGYTF. The chain recombines TRBV29-1 with TRBJ1-2, with TRBD1 matching over 8 bases. Germline values: CDR1 SQVTM, CDR2 ANQGSEA. J gave up 1 base and V 5 bases, and 3 bases lay outside the gene matches. CDR3 size: 13 residues.

The DNA of the CDR3 is TGCGCCAGCAGCCAGGGACAGGTCAAAGAGACCCAGTACTTC. This translates into CASSQGQVKETQYF. The V call is TRBV4-3, the J call TRBJ2-5; 8 bases fit TRBD1. Looked up from germline, CDR1 is LGHNA and CDR2 is YSLEER. This CDR3 contains 14 residues. Unmatched junction bases numbered 3, after V lost 3 bases and J lost 3 bases.

V is TRBV16 and J is TRBJ2-2; D not resolved. CDR3 length: 16 amino acids. V was trimmed by 4 bases and J by 3 bases, leaving 15 bases between them. Germline values: CDR1 KGHSY, CDR2 FQNENV. The CDR3 DNA follows: TGTGCCAGCAGCCGACCCACTGCGAGGCACACCGGGGAGCTGTTTTTT. Amino acids: CASSRPTARHTGELFF.

V usage is TRBV14 and J usage is TRBJ1-1; tentatively, D is TRBD1 (5 bases). Germline CDR1 reads SGHDN; CDR2 reads FVKESK. This CDR3 region has 12 residues. Trimming cost V 0 bases and J 10 bases, with 9 bases left between them. This CDR3 is CASSQEQGVAFF. For the CDR3, the DNA is TGTGCCAGCAGCCAAGAACAAGGGGTAGCTTTCTTT.

The chain joins TRBV6-5 to TRBJ2-7; 8 bases are shared with TRBD2. V lost 7 bases to trimming and J lost 5 bases; unmatched junction nucleotides: 7. This CDR3 is 13 amino acids long. CDR1 MNHEY and CDR2 SVGAGI come from the germline V gene. CDR3 region: CASTLGGANEQYF. For the CDR3, the DNA is TGTGCCAGCACCCTCGGGGGGGCAAACGAGCAGTACTTC.

The rearrangement joins TRBV6-5 to TRBJ2-6; no clear D. This CDR3 is 14 amino acids long. Germline CDR1 reads MNHEY; CDR2 reads SVGAGI. Trimming pared 2 bases from V and 0 bases from J, leaving 2 bases between. The CDR3 region is CASSYSSGANVLTF. The CDR3 DNA reads TGTGCCAGCAGTTACAGCTCTGGGGCCAACGTCCTGACTTTC.

The chain couples TRBV5-1 to TRBJ2-5, with 10 bases fitting TRBD1. Trimming took 1 base from V and 6 from J; bases not matched to a gene: 15. The germline V gene encodes CDR1 SGHRS and CDR2 YFSETQ. The CDR3 runs 18 residues. CDR3 nucleotides: TGCGCCAGCAGCTTGAGTAGCTCGGGGGACAGGGGAATCAAGACCCAGTACTTC. It codes for CASSLSSSGDRGIKTQYF.

This clone has only one observation. This chain joins TRBV7-2 and TRBJ2-7; tentative D call: TRBD2 (5 bases). Deletions cut 2 bases from V and 3 bases from J, with 14 bases between. Germline CDR1 SGHTA, CDR2 FQGNSA. This CDR3 spans 15 amino acids. CDR3 bases: TGTGCCAGCAGCTTACCCGGACTGTTTTACTACGAGCAGTACTTC. Amino acid sequence: CASSLPGLFYYEQYF. Based on the CDR3 plus reference TRBV7-2 and TRBJ2-7, the full variable domain is GAGVSQSPSNKVTEKGKDVELRCDPISGHTALYWYRQSLGQGLEFLIYFQGNSAPDKSGLPSDRFSAERTGGSVSTLTIQRTQQEDSAVYLCASSLPGLFYYEQYFGPGTRLTVT.

The V and J genes are TRBV11-2 and TRBJ2-3, with D perhaps matching TRBD2 (5 bases). The CDR3 is 17 residues long. Trimming took 0 bases from V and 3 from J, leaving 16 bases between them. Germline V gene data show CDR1 as SGHAT and CDR2 as FQNNGV. This CDR3 reads CASSLDRVRGSTDTQYF. The CDR3 DNA is TGTGCCAGCAGCTTAGATCGGGTACGAGGGAGTACAGATACGCAGTATTTT.

The rearrangement links TRBV5-8 to TRBJ2-3, with 10 nucleotides matching TRBD1. Germline V CDR1 and CDR2: SGHTS, YDEGEE. Trimming at V came to 5 bases and at J to 4 bases, leaving 4 bases not matched to a gene. This CDR3 is 14 amino acids long. CDR3 protein: CASSLTGGPDTQYF. In DNA, the CDR3 is TGTGCCAGCAGTTTGACAGGGGGCCCAGATACGCAGTATTTT.

As DNA, the CDR3 is TGCGCCAGCAGCTTGGGGGACAGACTTAATGAAAAACTGTTTTTT. Translation gives CASSLGDRLNEKLFF. The chain links TRBV5-1 to TRBJ1-4; the match to TRBD1 covers 7 bases. The CDR3 has 15 residues. J gave up 4 bases and V 0 bases, and 3 bases lay outside the gene matches. Germline values: CDR1 SGHRS, CDR2 YFSETQ. The complete variable domain, with remaining parts taken from reference TRBV5-1 and TRBJ1-4, reads KAGVTQTPRYLIKTRGQQVTLSCSPISGHRSVSWYQQTPGQGLQFLFEYFSETQRNKGNFPGRFSGRQFSNSRSEMNVSTLELGDSALYLCASSLGDRLNEKLFFGSGTQLSVL.

The chain uses TRBV18 and TRBJ1-1, with TRBD1 matching 7 bases. The CDR3 loop spans 16 amino acids. After removal of 6 bases from V and 0 bases from J, the junction contained 10 bases not matched to a gene. CDR1 and CDR2 from the germline V gene are KGHSH and LQKENI. In nucleotides, the CDR3 is TGTGCCAGCTCGGCAGCCGGGACAGCCTTGAACACTGAAGCTTTCTTT. Its translation: CASSAAGTALNTEAFF. The whole variable domain, filled in from reference TRBV18 and TRBJ1-1, reads NAGVMQNPRHLVRRRGQEARLRCSPMKGHSHVYWYRQLPEEGLKFMVYLQKENIIDESGMPKERFSAEFPKEGPSILRIQQVVRGDSAAYFCASSAAGTALNTEAFFGQGTRLTVV.

This clone was found once. The rearrangement joins TRBV4-3 to TRBJ2-2, with 9 bases identical to TRBD1. V lost 1 base, J lost 7 bases, and 4 bases stayed unmatched. This CDR3 is 15 amino acids long. CDR1 and CDR2 from the germline V gene are LGHNA and YSLEER. As DNA, the CDR3 is TGCGCCAGCAGCCAAGGGACAGGGGTGGTCGGGGAGCTGTTTTTT. Translating gives CASSQGTGVVGELFF.

This clone was recorded only once. The V gene is TRBV7-9, the J gene TRBJ1-1; no firm D call. This CDR3 is 16 amino acids long. Trimming cost V 3 bases and J 0 bases, with 14 bases left between them. Germline V gene lookup returns CDR1 SEHNR and CDR2 FQNEAQ (reference sequence). The CDR3 is CASSFPPGRMNTEAFF. The CDR3 region has the DNA TGTGCCAGCAGCTTCCCCCCCGGGCGGATGAACACTGAAGCTTTCTTT.

This chain links TRBV9 with TRBJ2-1, with a possible D match to TRBD2 (5 bases). This CDR3 comprises 14 residues. V was clipped by 4 bases and J by 4 bases, with 12 bases between them. Germline-derived CDR1 and CDR2 are SGDLS and YYNGEE. Here the CDR3 reads CASSTGEGYNEQFF. The CDR3 DNA follows: TGTGCCAGCAGCACGGGCGAGGGATACAATGAGCAGTTCTTC.

The chain links TRBV2 to TRBJ2-5; 12 nucleotides align to TRBD1. Germline trimming cut 6 bases from V and 6 bases from J; bases unmatched to any gene: 8. This CDR3 comprises 15 residues. CDR1 is SNHLY and CDR2 is FYNNEI in the germline V gene. The CDR3 region has the DNA TGTGCCAGCAGATCGGGACAGGGGGCGCGGAAGACCCAGTACTTC. It specifies CASRSGQGARKTQYF.

The rearrangement links TRBV27 to TRBJ1-5; D is unclear. Germline CDR1 and CDR2: MNHEY and SMNVEV (reference sequence). There are 14 residues in the CDR3. Trimming took off 6 bases at V and 3 bases at J, with 12 bases between the two ends. This CDR3 reads CASSQLDTNQPQHF. DNA for the CDR3: TGTGCCAGCAGCCAGCTCGATACCAATCAGCCCCAGCATTTT.

The V call is TRBV18, the J call TRBJ1-5; 10 bases align to TRBD1. Trimming removed 6 bases from V and 11 bases from J; junction bases left unmatched: 10. The CDR3 contains 14 residues. Germline-derived CDR1 and CDR2 are KGHSH and LQKENI. CDR3 sequence reads: CASSDGTGEVAQHF. The CDR3 bases are TGTGCCAGCTCCGACGGGACAGGGGAGGTGGCCCAGCATTTT.

The chain links TRBV11-3 to TRBJ1-1, with D possibly matching TRBD1 (5 bases). The germline V and J ends were trimmed by 5 bases and 0 bases, with 10 bases remaining between them. This CDR3 has 14 residues. The germline V gene encodes CDR1 SGHNT and CDR2 YENEEA. The CDR3 DNA follows: TGTGCCAGCAGCCCTGGGACCGTGAACACTGAAGCTTTCTTT. Its protein is CASSPGTVNTEAFF.